This T cell receptor (beta chain) is from a study of cytomegalovirus exposure and HLA in healthy donors. Points on this clone: The antigen is undetermined.

The CDR3 has 13 residues. Germline values: CDR1 SGHRS, CDR2 YFSETQ. Trimming pared 3 bases from V and 0 bases from J, leaving 7 bases between. The PCR ran on 60 Vbeta and 13 Jbeta primers. Sequencing used immunoSEQ multiplex PCR; TCRdb keeps in-frame clones, though not all of them. Of about 90,000 clones listed, roughly 80% are singletons. Study-level findings and limits: Apart from CMV serostatus, no immune exposure information was available.

Sequencing was carried out using PBMCs. The source of this sequence is a man between 18 and 29 years old in good health and CMV-seronegative. The rearrangement uses TRBV5-1 and TRBJ2-7, with D perhaps matching TRBD2 (5 bases). CDR3 coding DNA: TGCGCCAGCAGCTCGGGGAACTCCTACGAGCAGTACTTC. Translation: CASSSGNSYEQYF.